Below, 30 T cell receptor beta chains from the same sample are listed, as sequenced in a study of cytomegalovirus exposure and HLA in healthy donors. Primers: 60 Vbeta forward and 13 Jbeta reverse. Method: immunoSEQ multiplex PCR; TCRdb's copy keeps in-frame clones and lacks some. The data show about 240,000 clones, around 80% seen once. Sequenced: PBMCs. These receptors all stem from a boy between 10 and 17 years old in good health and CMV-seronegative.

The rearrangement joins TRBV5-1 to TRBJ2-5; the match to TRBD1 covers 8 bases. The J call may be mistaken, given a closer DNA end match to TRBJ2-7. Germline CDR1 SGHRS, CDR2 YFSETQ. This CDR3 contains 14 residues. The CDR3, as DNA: TGCGCCAGCAGCTTCTCCGGGACAGGCTACGAGCAGTACTTC. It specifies CASSFSGTGYEQYF.

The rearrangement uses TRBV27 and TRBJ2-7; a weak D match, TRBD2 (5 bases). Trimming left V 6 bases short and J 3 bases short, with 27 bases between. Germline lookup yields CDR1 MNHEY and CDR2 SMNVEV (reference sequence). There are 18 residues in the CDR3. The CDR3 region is CASSLQAEAGVGGYEQYF. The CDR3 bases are TGTGCCAGCAGCCTTCAGGCGGAGGCCGGCGTAGGAGGCTACGAGCAGTACTTC.

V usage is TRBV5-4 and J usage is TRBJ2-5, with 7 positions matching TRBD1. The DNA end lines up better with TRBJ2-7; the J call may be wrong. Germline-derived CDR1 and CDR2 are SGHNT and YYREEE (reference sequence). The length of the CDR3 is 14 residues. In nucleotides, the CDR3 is TGTGCCAGCAGCACGTGGGACAGTAAGTACGAGCAGTACTTC. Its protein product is CASSTWDSKYEQYF.

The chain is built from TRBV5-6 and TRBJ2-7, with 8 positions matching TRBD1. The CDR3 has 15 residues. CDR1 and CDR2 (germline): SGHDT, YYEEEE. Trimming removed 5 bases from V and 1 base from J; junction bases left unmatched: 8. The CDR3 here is CASSYIGTGSYEQYF. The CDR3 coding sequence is TGTGCCAGCAGTTATATAGGGACAGGATCCTACGAGCAGTACTTC.

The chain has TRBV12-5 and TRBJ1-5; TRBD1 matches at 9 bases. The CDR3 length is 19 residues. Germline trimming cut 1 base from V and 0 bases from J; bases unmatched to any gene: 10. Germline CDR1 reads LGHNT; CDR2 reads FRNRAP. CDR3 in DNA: TGTGCTAGTGGTTTGGATATACCGGGACAGGGATATAGCAATCAGCCCCAGCATTTT. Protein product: CASGLDIPGQGYSNQPQHF.

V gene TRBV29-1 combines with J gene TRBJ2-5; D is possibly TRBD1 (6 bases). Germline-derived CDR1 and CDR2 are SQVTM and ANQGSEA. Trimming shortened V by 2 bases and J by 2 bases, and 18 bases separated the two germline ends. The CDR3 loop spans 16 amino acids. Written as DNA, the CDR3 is TGCAGCGTTGAACGCCTATCCGGACAGCAGCAAGAGACCCAGTACTTC. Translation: CSVERLSGQQQETQYF.

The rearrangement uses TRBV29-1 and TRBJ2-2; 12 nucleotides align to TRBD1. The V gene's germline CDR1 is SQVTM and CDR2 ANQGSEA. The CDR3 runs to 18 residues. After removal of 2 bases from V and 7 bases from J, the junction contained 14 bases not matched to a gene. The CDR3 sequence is CSVEKGQGAGFYGGELFF. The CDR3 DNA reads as TGCAGCGTTGAAAAGGGACAGGGGGCGGGATTTTATGGCGGGGAGCTGTTTTTT.

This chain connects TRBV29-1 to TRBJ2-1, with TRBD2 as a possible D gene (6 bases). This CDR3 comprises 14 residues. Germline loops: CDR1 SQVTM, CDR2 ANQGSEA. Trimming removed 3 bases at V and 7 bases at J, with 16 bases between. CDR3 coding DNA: TGCAGCGTTGAGCGGCGCGGGAAGAGGAATGAGCAGTTCTTC. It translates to CSVERRGKRNEQFF.

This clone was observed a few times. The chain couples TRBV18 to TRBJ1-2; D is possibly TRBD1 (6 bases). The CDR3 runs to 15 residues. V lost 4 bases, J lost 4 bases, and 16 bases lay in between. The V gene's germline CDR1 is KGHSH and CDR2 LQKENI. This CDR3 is CASSLKRQDLYGYTF. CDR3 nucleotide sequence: TGTGCCAGCTCACTTAAGAGACAGGACCTCTATGGCTACACCTTC.

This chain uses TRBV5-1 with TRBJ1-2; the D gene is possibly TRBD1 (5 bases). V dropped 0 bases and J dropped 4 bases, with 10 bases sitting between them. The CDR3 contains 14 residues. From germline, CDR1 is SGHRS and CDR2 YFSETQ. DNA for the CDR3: TGCGCCAGCAGCTTGGAAGTCGGGGGCTATGGCTACACCTTC. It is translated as CASSLEVGGYGYTF.

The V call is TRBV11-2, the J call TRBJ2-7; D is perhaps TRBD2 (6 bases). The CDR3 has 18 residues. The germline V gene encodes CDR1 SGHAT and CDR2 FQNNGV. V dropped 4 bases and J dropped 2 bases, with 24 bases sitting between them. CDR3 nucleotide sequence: TGTGCCAGCAGCTCCTTGGGGGGTGGGGCTCTCAACGCCTACGAGCAGTACTTC. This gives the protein CASSSLGGGALNAYEQYF.

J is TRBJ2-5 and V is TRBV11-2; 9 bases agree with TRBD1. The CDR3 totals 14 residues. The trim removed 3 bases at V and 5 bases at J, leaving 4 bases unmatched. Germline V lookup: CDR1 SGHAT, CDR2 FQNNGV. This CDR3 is CASSLGTGMETQYF. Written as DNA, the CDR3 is TGTGCCAGCAGCTTGGGGACAGGGATGGAGACCCAGTACTTC.

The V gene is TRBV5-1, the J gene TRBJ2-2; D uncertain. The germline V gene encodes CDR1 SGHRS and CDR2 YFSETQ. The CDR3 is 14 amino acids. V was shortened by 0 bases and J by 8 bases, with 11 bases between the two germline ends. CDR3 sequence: CASSLDRALGELFF. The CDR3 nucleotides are TGCGCCAGCAGCTTGGACCGTGCGCTTGGGGAGCTGTTTTTT.

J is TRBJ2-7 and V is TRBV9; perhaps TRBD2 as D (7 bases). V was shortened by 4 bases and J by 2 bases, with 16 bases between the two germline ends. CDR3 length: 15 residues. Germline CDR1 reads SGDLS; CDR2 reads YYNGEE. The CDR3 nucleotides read TGTGCCAGCAGCCCGGGGGGCGGGAGCGCCTACGAGCAGTACTTC. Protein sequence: CASSPGGGSAYEQYF.

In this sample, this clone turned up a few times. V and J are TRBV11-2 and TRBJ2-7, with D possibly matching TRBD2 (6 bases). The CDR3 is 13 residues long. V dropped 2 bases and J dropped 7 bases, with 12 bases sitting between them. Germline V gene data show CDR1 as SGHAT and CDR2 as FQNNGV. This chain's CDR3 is CASSLLIAGEQYF. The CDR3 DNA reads TGTGCCAGCAGCTTATTAATCGCGGGGGAGCAGTACTTC.

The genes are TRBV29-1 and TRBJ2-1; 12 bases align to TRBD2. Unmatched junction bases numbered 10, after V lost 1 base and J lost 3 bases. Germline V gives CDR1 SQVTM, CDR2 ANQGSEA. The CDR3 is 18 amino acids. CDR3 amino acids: CSVEGLAGAPSRYNEQFF. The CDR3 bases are TGCAGCGTTGAAGGACTAGCGGGGGCTCCGAGCCGCTACAATGAGCAGTTCTTC.

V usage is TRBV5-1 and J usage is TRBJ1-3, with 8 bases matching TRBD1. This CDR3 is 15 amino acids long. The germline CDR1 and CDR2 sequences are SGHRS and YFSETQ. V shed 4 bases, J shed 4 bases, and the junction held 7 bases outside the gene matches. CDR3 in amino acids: CASSRGQGSGNTIYF. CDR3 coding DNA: TGCGCCAGCAGCCGAGGACAGGGTTCGGGAAACACCATATATTTT.

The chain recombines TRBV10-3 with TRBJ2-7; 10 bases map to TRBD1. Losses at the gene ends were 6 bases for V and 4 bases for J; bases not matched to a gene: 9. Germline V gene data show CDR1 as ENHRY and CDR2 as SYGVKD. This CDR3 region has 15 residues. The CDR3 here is CAISLGTGASYEQYF. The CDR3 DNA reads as TGTGCCATCAGCCTAGGGACAGGGGCGTCGTACGAGCAGTACTTC.

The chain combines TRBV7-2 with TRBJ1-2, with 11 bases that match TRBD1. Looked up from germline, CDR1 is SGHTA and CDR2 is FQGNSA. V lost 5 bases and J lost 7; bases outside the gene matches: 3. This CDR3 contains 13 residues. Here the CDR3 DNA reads TGTGCCAGCAGCGGGACAGGGGGGGTTGGCTACACCTTC. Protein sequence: CASSGTGGVGYTF.

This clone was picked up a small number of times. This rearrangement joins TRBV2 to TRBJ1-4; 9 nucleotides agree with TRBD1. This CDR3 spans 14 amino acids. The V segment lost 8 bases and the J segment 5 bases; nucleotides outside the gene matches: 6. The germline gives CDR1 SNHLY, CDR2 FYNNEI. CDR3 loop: CASGEQGANEKLFF. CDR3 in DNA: TGTGCCAGCGGAGAACAGGGGGCCAATGAAAAACTGTTTTTT.

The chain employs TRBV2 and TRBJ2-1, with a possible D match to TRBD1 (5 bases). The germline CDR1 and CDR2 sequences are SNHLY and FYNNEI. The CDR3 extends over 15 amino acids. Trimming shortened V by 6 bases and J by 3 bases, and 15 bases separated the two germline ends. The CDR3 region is CASSADQTVYNEQFF. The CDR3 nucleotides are TGTGCCAGCAGCGCCGACCAGACAGTCTACAATGAGCAGTTCTTC.

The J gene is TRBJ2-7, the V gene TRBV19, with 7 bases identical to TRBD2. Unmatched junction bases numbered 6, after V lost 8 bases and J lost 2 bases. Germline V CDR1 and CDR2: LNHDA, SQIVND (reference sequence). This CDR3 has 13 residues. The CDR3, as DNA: TGTGCCAGTGCTGCGGGGGTAACCTACGAGCAGTACTTC. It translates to CASAAGVTYEQYF.

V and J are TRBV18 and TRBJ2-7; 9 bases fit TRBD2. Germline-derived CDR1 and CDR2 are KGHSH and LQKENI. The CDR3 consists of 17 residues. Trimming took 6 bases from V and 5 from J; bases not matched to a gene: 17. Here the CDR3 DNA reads TGTGCCAGCTCCGTGACGGGGGCCGGGACTAGCATCCACGAGCAGTACTTC. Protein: CASSVTGAGTSIHEQYF.

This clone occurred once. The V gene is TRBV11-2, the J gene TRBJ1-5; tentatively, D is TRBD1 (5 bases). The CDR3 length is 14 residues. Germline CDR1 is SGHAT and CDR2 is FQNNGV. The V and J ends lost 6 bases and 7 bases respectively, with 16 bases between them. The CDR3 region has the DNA TGTGCCAGCAGTACCAAAGGGACTAGGCAGCCCCAGCATTTT. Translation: CASSTKGTRQPQHF.

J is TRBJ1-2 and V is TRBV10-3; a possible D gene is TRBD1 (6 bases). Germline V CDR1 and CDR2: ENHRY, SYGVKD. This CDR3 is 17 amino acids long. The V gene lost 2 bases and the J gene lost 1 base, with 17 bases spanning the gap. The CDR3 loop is CAISERGQGILNYGYTF. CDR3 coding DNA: TGTGCCATCAGTGAGAGGGGCCAGGGGATACTTAACTATGGCTACACCTTC.

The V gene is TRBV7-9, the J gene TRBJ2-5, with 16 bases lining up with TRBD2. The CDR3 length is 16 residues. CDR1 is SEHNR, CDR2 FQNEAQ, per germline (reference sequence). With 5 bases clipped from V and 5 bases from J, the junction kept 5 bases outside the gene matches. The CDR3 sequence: CASSMGLAGGEETQYF. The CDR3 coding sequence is TGTGCCAGCAGCATGGGACTAGCGGGAGGGGAGGAGACCCAGTACTTC.

CDR3 sequence (DNA): TGCGCCAGCAGCCCGGGACTAGCGGGGGCCGCCCCCTACAATGAGCAGTTCTTC. The encoded protein is CASSPGLAGAAPYNEQFF. V and J are TRBV5-1 and TRBJ2-1, with 14 bases that match TRBD2. Per the germline V gene, CDR1 is SGHRS and CDR2 is YFSETQ. J was trimmed by 2 bases and V by 4 bases; bases with no gene match: 8. The CDR3 extends over 18 amino acids.

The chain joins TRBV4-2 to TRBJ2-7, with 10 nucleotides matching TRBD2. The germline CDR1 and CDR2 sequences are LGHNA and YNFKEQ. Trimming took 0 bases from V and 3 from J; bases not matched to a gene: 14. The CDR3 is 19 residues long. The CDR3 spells CASSQDLRIAGGNVYEQYF. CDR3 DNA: TGTGCCAGCAGCCAAGATCTTCGGATAGCGGGAGGAAATGTCTACGAGCAGTACTTC.

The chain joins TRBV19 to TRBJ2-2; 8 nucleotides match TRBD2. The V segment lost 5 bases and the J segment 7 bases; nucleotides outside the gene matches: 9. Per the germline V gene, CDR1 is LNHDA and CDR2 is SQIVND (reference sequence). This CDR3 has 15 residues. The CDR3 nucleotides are TGTGCCAGTAGTCCGGGACTAGAATACAGCGGGGAGCTGTTTTTT. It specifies CASSPGLEYSGELFF.

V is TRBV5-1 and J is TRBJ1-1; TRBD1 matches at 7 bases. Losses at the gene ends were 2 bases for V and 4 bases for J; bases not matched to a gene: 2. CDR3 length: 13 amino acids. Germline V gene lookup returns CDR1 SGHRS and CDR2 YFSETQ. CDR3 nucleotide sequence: TGCGCCAGCAGCTTTGACAGGGCCACTGAAGCTTTCTTT. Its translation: CASSFDRATEAFF.